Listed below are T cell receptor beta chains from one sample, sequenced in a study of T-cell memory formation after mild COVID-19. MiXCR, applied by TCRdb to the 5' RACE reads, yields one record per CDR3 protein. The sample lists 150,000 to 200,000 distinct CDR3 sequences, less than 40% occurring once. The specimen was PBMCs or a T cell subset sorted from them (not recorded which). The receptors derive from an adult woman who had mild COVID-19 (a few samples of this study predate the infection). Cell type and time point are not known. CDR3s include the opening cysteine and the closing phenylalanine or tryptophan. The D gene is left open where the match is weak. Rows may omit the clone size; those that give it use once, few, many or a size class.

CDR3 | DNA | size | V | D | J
CASSDRVRVSTDTQYF | TGTGCCAGCAGTGATAGGGTACGGGTTAGCACAGATACGCAGTATTTT | - | TRBV6-1 | - | TRBJ2-3
CASSHPGQGRDYGYTF | TGCGCCAGCAGCCACCCCGGACAGGGGAGAGACTATGGCTACACCTTC | few | TRBV4-1 | TRBD1 | TRBJ1-2
CAISRDQNTEAFF | TGTGCCATCAGCCGGGACCAGAACACTGAAGCTTTCTTT | - | TRBV10-3 | - | TRBJ1-1
CATSDPQGADTDTQYF | TGTGCCACCAGTGATCCACAGGGGGCTGACACAGATACGCAGTATTTT | few | TRBV24-1 | TRBD1 | TRBJ2-3
CASSFGRSGYGYTF | TGTGCCAGCAGCTTTGGTCGGAGCGGGTATGGCTACACCTTC | - | TRBV12-3/TRBV12-4 | - | TRBJ1-2
CASSWDRNTEAFF | TGTGCCAGCAGCTGGGACAGAAACACTGAAGCTTTCTTT | few | TRBV7-8 | TRBD1 | TRBJ1-1
CASSLANLFPAGVGYNEQFF | TGCGCCAGCAGCTTGGCTAATCTTTTCCCCGCGGGAGTGGGCTACAATGAGCAGTTCTTC | - | TRBV5-1 | TRBD2 | TRBJ2-1
CATSDFSGAGELFF | TGTGCCACCAGTGATTTCTCCGGGGCCGGGGAGCTGTTTTTT | few | TRBV24-1 | - | TRBJ2-2
CASSVYWGGGAPEQFF | TGTGCCAGCAGTGTCTACTGGGGCGGGGGGGCCCCTGAGCAGTTCTTC | - | TRBV12-3/TRBV12-4 | TRBD2 | TRBJ2-1
CASSPGGASGSGVRNEQFF | TGTGCCAGCAGTCCCGGGGGGGCTAGCGGGAGTGGAGTCCGTAATGAGCAGTTCTTC | - | TRBV6-6 | TRBD2 | TRBJ2-1
CASERGSEQFF | TGTGCCAGCGAACGGGGCAGTGAGCAGTTCTTC | few | TRBV18 | - | TRBJ2-1
CASGGTVYGYTF | TGTGCCAGCGGGGGGACCGTTTATGGCTACACCTTC | - | TRBV12-3/TRBV12-4 | - | TRBJ1-2
CASSPWTGGGYTF | TGTGCCAGCAGCCCGTGGACAGGGGGTGGCTACACCTTC | few | TRBV11-3 | TRBD1 | TRBJ1-2
CAWRKGGSSYNEQFF | TGTGCCTGGAGGAAAGGCGGGAGCTCCTACAATGAGCAGTTCTTC | - | TRBV30 | TRBD2 | TRBJ2-1
CASSPGLQETQYF | TGTGCCAGCAGCCCGGGGCTCCAAGAGACCCAGTACTTC | many | TRBV18 | - | TRBJ2-5
CSGLQGDSYEQYF | TGCAGCGGATTGCAGGGGGACTCCTACGAGCAGTACTTC | few | TRBV29-1 | TRBD1 | TRBJ2-7
CASSFHIKAGHLNTEAFF | TGTGCCAGCAGTTTCCACATTAAGGCAGGACACCTGAACACTGAAGCTTTCTTT | few | TRBV12-3/TRBV12-4 | - | TRBJ1-1
CASSVTRVVGELFF | TGTGCCAGCAGCGTTACTAGGGTTGTCGGGGAGCTGTTTTTT | few | TRBV7-2 | - | TRBJ2-2
CASSPSPGVNTEAFF | TGTGCCAGCAGCCCTTCTCCCGGGGTGAACACTGAAGCTTTCTTT | few | TRBV11-3 | - | TRBJ1-1
CASSPRGPGNTQYF | TGTGCCAGCAGCCCGAGGGGGCCCGGGAATACGCAGTATTTT | - | TRBV13 | TRBD1 | TRBJ2-3
CASSQGGQRFYNEQFF | TGTGCCAGCAGCCAGGGGGGACAGCGCTTCTACAATGAGCAGTTCTTC | - | TRBV14 | - | TRBJ2-1
CASSHKLGQLNTEAFF | TGTGCCAGCAGCCATAAGCTCGGGCAGCTGAACACTGAAGCTTTCTTT | few | TRBV12-3/TRBV12-4 | - | TRBJ1-1
CASSSDRDWNEQYF | TGTGCCAGCAGCTCGGACAGGGATTGGAACGAGCAGTACTTC | - | TRBV12-3/TRBV12-4 | TRBD1 | TRBJ2-7
CASSPQRGDRPWDEQFF | TGCGCCAGCAGCCCTCAAAGGGGGGACAGGCCGTGGGATGAGCAGTTCTTC | few | TRBV4-3 | TRBD1 | TRBJ2-1
CASSLPRRETQYF | TGTGCCAGCAGTCTCCCTAGGAGGGAGACCCAGTACTTC | - | TRBV2 | - | TRBJ2-5
CSAIGDRLTYEQYF | TGCAGTGCTATAGGGGACAGGTTGACCTACGAGCAGTACTTC | - | TRBV20-1 | TRBD1 | TRBJ2-7
CAWSEQSNTF | TGTGCCTGGAGTGAACAGTCAAACACCTTC | - | TRBV30 | - | TRBJ1-2